This TCR beta chain was documented in a study of shared clonotypes between healthy human individuals. Overall study findings and caveats: Generation of non-shared clonotypes was less probable than generation of clonotypes shared by all four donors. Collection of samples was limited to blood; tissue repertoires likely differ.

Clones were sequenced by immunoSEQ multiplex PCR, and TCRdb holds only the in-frame ones, with some missing. Seen here are around 1,000,000 clones, 60% to 85% observed once, and the top ten hold 0.85% to 1%. As regards this clone: The antigen is undetermined.

Germline values: CDR1 SGHRS, CDR2 YFSETQ. V gave up 5 bases and J gave up 0 bases, with 9 bases separating them. The CDR3 runs to 15 residues. The sequence was collected from a man in his late teens or twenties in good health. Some clones in this sample may be carry-over from other donors' samples. Input material: memory CD4+ T cells from PBMCs. Subset specified: CD45RA-negative fraction. The chain joins TRBV5-1 to TRBJ2-6; D is ambiguous. The CDR3 spells CASSVRSSGANVLTF. DNA for the CDR3: TGCGCCAGCAGTGTGAGGAGCTCTGGGGCCAACGTCCTGACTTTC.